Each of the 24 T cell receptor beta chains below was sequenced from the same sample in a study of T cells after yellow fever vaccination. TCRdb reprocessed the 5' RACE reads via MiXCR and lists one record per CDR3 protein. The table records a few hundred thousand distinct CDR3 sequences, approximately 4.5% of them present only once. The source was PBMCs, collected 15 days after the yellow fever booster vaccination. The origin of the receptors is a man aged 18 to 35 who received the YFV17D yellow fever vaccine.

This clonotype came up a few times. The CDR3 is CASSPPSGAETQYF. The CDR3, as DNA: TGTGCCAGCAGCCCCCCTTCGGGGGCTGAGACCCAGTACTTC. The rearrangement links TRBV5-6 to TRBJ2-5, with D perhaps matching TRBD1 or TRBD2 (6 bases each). The CDR3 is made up of 14 amino acids. In germline, CDR1 is SGHDT, CDR2 YYEEEE. Trimming cost V 4 bases and J 5 bases, with 15 bases left between them.

This clonotype was detected only a few times. The chain uses TRBV18 and TRBJ2-5; D uncertain. The CDR3 spans 14 residues. The germline V and J ends were trimmed by 3 bases and 5 bases, with 13 bases remaining between them. Germline CDR1 reads KGHSH; CDR2 reads LQKENI. CDR3 sequence: CASSPPGSSETQYF. The CDR3 nucleotides are TGTGCCAGCTCACCCCCGGGCTCGTCGGAGACCCAGTACTTC.

This clonotype was detected ten times or more. The chain couples TRBV29-1 to TRBJ1-1; D ambiguous. V gave up 4 bases and J gave up 4 bases, with 13 bases separating them. Germline lookup yields CDR1 SQVTM and CDR2 ANQGSEA. The CDR3 extends over 13 amino acids. The CDR3 spells CSVGSTWGTEAFF. Here the CDR3 DNA reads TGCAGCGTTGGTTCCACATGGGGCACTGAAGCTTTCTTT.

Concerning this clonotype itself: It may be a read error: a sequence one base away is much more abundant. The rearrangement uses TRBV7-2 and TRBJ2-1; 8 bases line up with TRBD2. In germline, CDR1 is SGHTA, CDR2 FQGNSA. This CDR3 region has 15 residues. V was clipped by 10 bases and J by 3 bases; unmatched bases: 11. The CDR3 bases are TGTGCCACCGGACGAGGCAGCGGGGGCTACAATGAGCAGTTCTTC. This codes for CATGRGSGGYNEQFF.

This clonotype was observed at least ten times. The chain combines TRBV4-3 with TRBJ2-3; D might be TRBD1 (6 bases). Looked up from germline, CDR1 is LGHNA and CDR2 is YSLEER. This CDR3 has 17 amino acids. V was shortened by 1 base and J by 8 bases, with 22 bases between the two germline ends. The CDR3 region has the DNA TGCGCCAGCAGCCAAGGGTCGACCCCAGGGGATCGCCGTACGCAGTATTTT. Protein sequence: CASSQGSTPGDRRTQYF.

This clonotype appeared many times. Germline and junction disagree at one end, which may indicate a read error. The genes are TRBV12-3 or TRBV12-4 and TRBJ1-1; D is ambiguous. The CDR3 length is 15 residues. The DNA of the CDR3 is TGTGCCACCAGTCGAAGAGTGGGAGGGAACACTGAAGCTTTCTTT. It yields the protein CATSRRVGGNTEAFF.

This clonotype was seen repeatedly, ten times or more. The V gene is TRBV5-4, the J gene TRBJ1-6; maybe TRBD1 (6 bases). The germline V gene encodes CDR1 SGHNT and CDR2 YYREEE (reference sequence). This CDR3 is 16 amino acids long. Trimming removed 4 bases at V and 11 bases at J, with 22 bases between. This CDR3 reads CASSAGQGTTLTPLHF. The CDR3 bases are TGTGCCAGCAGCGCTGGGCAGGGGACCACATTGACACCCCTCCACTTT.

The CDR3 bases are TGCGCCAGCAGACAAGAGCATGAAGCTTTCTTT. Translated: CASRQEHEAFF. J is TRBJ1-1 and V is TRBV5-1; unclear D gene. V was pared by 5 bases and J by 7 bases, with 9 bases between. Germline CDR1 SGHRS, CDR2 YFSETQ. The CDR3 covers 11 residues.

This clonotype was counted only a few times. This rearrangement joins TRBV7-9 to TRBJ1-1, with D maybe TRBD1 (5 bases). The CDR3 runs 14 residues. Deletions cut 5 bases from V and 8 bases from J, with 18 bases between. Germline CDR1 reads SEHNR; CDR2 reads FQNEAQ (reference sequence). This CDR3 reads CASSLQTATEEAFF. CDR3 DNA: TGTGCCAGCAGCCTCCAGACCGCGACAGAAGAAGCTTTCTTT.

This clonotype showed up just a few times. This chain uses TRBV30 with TRBJ1-5; no clear D. Trimming cost V 0 bases and J 9 bases, with 12 bases left between them. Per germline, CDR1 GTSNPN and CDR2 SVGIG (reference sequence). The CDR3 length is 13 residues. The DNA of the CDR3 is TGTGCCTGGAGTGTAGGCAGCCTCGGGCCCCAGCATTTT. It is translated as CAWSVGSLGPQHF.

J is TRBJ2-6 and V is TRBV19, with D hard to call. Deletions cut 4 bases from V and 0 bases from J, with 7 bases between. The CDR3 is 15 amino acids. The germline V gene has CDR1 LNHDA and CDR2 SQIVND (reference sequence). The CDR3 is CASSSQSSGANVLTF. CDR3 bases: TGTGCCAGTAGTAGCCAGAGCTCTGGGGCCAACGTCCTGACTTTC.

This clonotype was detected many times. The rearrangement links TRBV20-1 to TRBJ1-6; the match to TRBD1 covers 8 bases. Germline CDR1 is DFQATT and CDR2 is SNEGSKA (reference sequence). Trimming cost V 6 bases and J 11 bases; bases outside gene matches: 9. The CDR3 contains 13 residues. The CDR3 DNA sequence: TGCAGTGCGAAGCCGGGACAGGACACACCCCTCCACTTT. It specifies CSAKPGQDTPLHF.

The chain combines TRBV5-4 with TRBJ2-1; 10 bases are shared with TRBD2. Germline CDR1 reads SGHNT; CDR2 reads YYREEE (reference sequence). The CDR3 extends over 16 amino acids. The trim removed 4 bases at V and 10 bases at J, leaving 14 bases unmatched. The CDR3 bases are TGTGCCAGCAGCCGAACTAGCGGGACGTACCACAGGGAGCAGTTCTTC. This codes for CASSRTSGTYHREQFF.

This clonotype has ten or more counts. This chain joins TRBV5-1 and TRBJ2-1, with 9 bases lining up with TRBD2. CDR1 and CDR2 (germline): SGHRS, YFSETQ. The CDR3 runs to 16 residues. The V gene end was trimmed by 0 bases and the J gene end by 4 bases; junction bases not matched to a gene: 5. The CDR3 loop is CASSLEGTSLYNEQFF. The DNA for the CDR3 is TGCGCCAGCAGCTTGGAGGGGACTAGCTTATACAATGAGCAGTTCTTC. The full variable domain, its missing parts supplied by reference TRBV5-1 and TRBJ2-1, is KAGVTQTPRYLIKTRGQQVTLSCSPISGHRSVSWYQQTPGQGLQFLFEYFSETQRNKGNFPGRFSGRQFSNSRSEMNVSTLELGDSALYLCASSLEGTSLYNEQFFGPGTRLTVL.

This clonotype turned up a few times. In DNA, the CDR3 is TGCGCCAGCAGCTACAACCGGGCCCAGGATGAGCAGTTCTTC. This gives the protein CASSYNRAQDEQFF. The rearrangement uses TRBV5-1 and TRBJ2-1, with unresolved D. CDR1 and CDR2 from the germline V gene are SGHRS and YFSETQ. There are 14 residues in the CDR3. The V and J ends lost 3 bases and 8 bases respectively, with 15 bases between them.

The rearrangement uses TRBV7-9 and TRBJ1-6; TRBD1 aligns across 7 bases. Germline CDR1 SEHNR, CDR2 FQNEAQ (reference sequence). The CDR3 sequence is 15 residues long. The V and J ends lost 5 bases and 7 bases, in that order; junction bases with no gene match: 8. The CDR3 is CASSPGSGGNSPLHF. For the CDR3, the DNA is TGTGCCAGCAGCCCCGGCTCAGGGGGGAATTCACCCCTCCACTTT.

The chain combines TRBV10-2 with TRBJ1-5; unclear D gene. The germline gives CDR1 WSHSY, CDR2 SAAADI. This CDR3 has 13 residues. The V end lost 11 bases, the J end lost 1 base, and 12 bases lay between the germline ends. CDR3 region: CAGGADSNQPQHF. The CDR3 DNA sequence: TGCGCCGGTGGAGCGGACAGCAATCAGCCCCAGCATTTT.

This clonotype was seen ten or more times. The gene calls are TRBV7-2 and TRBJ2-5, with D possibly being TRBD2 (5 bases). With 5 bases removed from V and 5 bases from J, the gap between germline ends came to 12 bases. CDR1 is SGHTA and CDR2 is FQGNSA in the germline V gene. This CDR3 is 13 amino acids long. The CDR3 loop is CASSMDRGETQYF. CDR3 in DNA: TGTGCCAGCAGCATGGACCGCGGGGAGACCCAGTACTTC.

This clonotype was observed a few times. This sequence joins TRBV20-1 and TRBJ2-5; no clear D. Between the trimmed V and J ends, which lost 2 bases and 5 bases, there was a span of 9 bases. Germline V gene data show CDR1 as DFQATT and CDR2 as SNEGSKA (reference sequence). CDR3 size: 12 residues. The CDR3 is CSARRQLETQYF. CDR3 sequence (DNA): TGCAGTGCTAGAAGGCAACTTGAGACCCAGTACTTC.

This clonotype appeared once. A much more abundant neighbour one base away suggests this may be a read error. This chain connects TRBV4-3 to TRBJ1-2; D gene uncertain. The V gene's germline CDR1 is LGHNA and CDR2 YSLEER. This CDR3 contains 14 residues. The germline V and J ends were trimmed by 0 bases and 5 bases, with 10 bases remaining between them. In DNA form, the CDR3 reads TGCGCCAGCAGCCAAGATAGGTCGGCTTATGGCTACACCTTC. It specifies CASSQDRSAYGYTF.

This clonotype was counted only a few times. The CDR3 sequence is CAISNSETEAFF. The CDR3 region has the DNA TGTGCCATCAGCAATAGTGAGACTGAAGCTTTCTTT. The rearrangement uses TRBV10-3 and TRBJ1-1; the D is unclear. The germline V gene encodes CDR1 ENHRY and CDR2 SYGVKD. Trimming cost V 6 bases and J 5 bases, with 10 bases left between them. This CDR3 is 12 amino acids long.

Ten or more counts support this clonotype. The chain is built from TRBV12-3 or TRBV12-4 and TRBJ2-2, with 8 bases fitting TRBD1. V dropped 6 bases and J dropped 4; count of bases not matched to a gene: 10. The CDR3 consists of 16 residues. This CDR3 reads CASSPSGGSLTGELFF. CDR3 DNA sequence: TGTGCCAGCAGCCCATCAGGGGGCTCCCTCACCGGGGAGCTGTTTTTT.

Many counts were recorded for this clonotype. J is TRBJ2-3 and V is TRBV7-9, with D maybe TRBD2 (5 bases). Germline CDR1 reads SEHNR; CDR2 reads FQNEAQ (reference sequence). The CDR3 covers 13 residues. The V gene lost 3 bases and the J gene lost 5 bases, with 9 bases spanning the gap. The CDR3 nucleotides are TGTGCCAGCAGCTTGACTACCGGAGATACGCAGTATTTT. Translated, it gives CASSLTTGDTQYF. The variable domain in full, completed from reference TRBV7-9 and TRBJ2-3, reads DTGVSQNPRHKITKRGQNVTFRCDPISEHNRLYWYRQTLGQGPEFLTYFQNEAQLEKSRLLSDRFSAERPKGSFSTLEIQRTEQGDSAMYLCASSLTTGDTQYFGPGTRLTVL.

This clonotype appeared many times. V gene TRBV20-1 combines with J gene TRBJ2-7, with D unresolved. The CDR3 is 14 amino acids. CDR1 is DFQATT, CDR2 SNEGSKA, per germline (reference sequence). Between the trimmed V and J ends, which lost 3 bases and 3 bases, there was a span of 15 bases. The CDR3 DNA is TGCAGTGCTAGTCCTCGAGTCAAGAGCTACGAGCAGTACTTC. Translation gives CSASPRVKSYEQYF.